The rows below give T cell receptor beta chains drawn from one sample of a study of T cell changes during pregnancy in multiple sclerosis. The assay was immunoSEQ multiplex PCR, and TCRdb's table has in-frame clones only and misses some. This repertoire shows tens of thousands of clones, 92% found once; its top ten account for 0.55% to 0.65%. The source was CD4+ T cells from peripheral blood mononuclear cells, collected after pregnancy. Receptors originate from a female donor in good health, enrolled as a control in a pregnancy study. CDR3s include the opening cysteine and the closing phenylalanine or tryptophan. A D gene is named only where the DNA matches it firmly. Clone size is given for some rows only: seen once, a few or many times, or a class if the clone is expanded.

CDR3 protein | CDR3 DNA | J gene | clone size | V gene | D gene
CASISRRRDNEQFF | TGCGCCAGCATAAGTCGGCGGCGGGACAATGAGCAGTTCTTC | TRBJ2-1 | NA | TRBV10-1 | NA
CASSPRTGTYEQYF | TGTGCCAGCAGCCCCCGAACAGGGACATACGAGCAGTACTTC | TRBJ2-7 | NA | TRBV7-2 | NA
CASSQTGRGDTDTQYF | TGTGCCAGCAGCCAGACGGGGAGGGGGGACACAGATACGCAGTATTTT | TRBJ2-3 | NA | TRBV5-6 | NA
CATTGTGATGELFF | TGTGCCACCACCGGGACAGGGGCTACCGGGGAGCTGTTTTTT | TRBJ2-2 | NA | TRBV6-6 | TRBD1
CASSFGQGPGYTF | TGTGCCAGCAGCTTTGGTCAGGGGCCTGGCTACACCTTC | TRBJ1-2 | NA | TRBV5-4 | NA
CASSLQGLGEAFF | TGTGCCAGCAGTTTACAGGGGCTAGGGGAAGCTTTCTTT | TRBJ1-1 | few | TRBV27 | NA
CASSEVGEKLFF | TGTGCCAGCAGTGAAGTCGGGGAGAAACTGTTTTTT | TRBJ1-4 | NA | TRBV6-1 | NA
CASSSRYRVVNYGYTF | TGTGCCAGCAGCTCCAGATACAGGGTCGTTAACTATGGCTACACCTTC | TRBJ1-2 | once | TRBV13 | NA
CASSVLGAYEQYF | TGTGCCAGCAGCGTGCTGGGAGCCTACGAGCAGTACTTC | TRBJ2-7 | once | TRBV7-2 | NA
CASSLQNNYGYTF | TGCGCCAGCAGCTTGCAGAACAACTATGGCTACACCTTC | TRBJ1-2 | NA | TRBV5-1 | NA
CASSRGRGGNTIYF | TGTGCCAGCAGCAGGGGGCGCGGGGGAAACACCATATATTTT | TRBJ1-3 | NA | TRBV7-8 | TRBD1
CSAGYRIEAFF | TGCAGTGCTGGGTACAGGATTGAAGCTTTCTTT | TRBJ1-1 | NA | TRBV20-1 | NA
CASSQGGLQEAIFGRYGYTF | TGCGCCAGCAGCCAAGGGGGTCTTCAGGAGGCTATTTTTGGTCGCTATGGCTACACCTTC | TRBJ1-2 | few | TRBV4-1 | NA
CASSLGSAYEQYF | TGTGCTAGCAGCTTAGGGTCGGCCTACGAGCAGTACTTC | TRBJ2-7 | NA | TRBV7-7 | NA
CASSYRTANSPLHF | TGCGCCAGCAGCTACAGGACCGCGAATTCACCCCTCCACTTT | TRBJ1-6 | NA | TRBV5-1 | NA
CAWSVQMDRGLYF | TGTGCCTGGAGTGTACAGATGGACAGGGGGCTGTACTTC | TRBJ2-4 | once | TRBV30 | TRBD1
CASSLAETGAKNIQYF | TGTGCCAGCAGCTTGGCCGAGACAGGGGCCAAAAACATTCAGTACTTC | TRBJ2-4 | once | TRBV5-4 | TRBD1